The T cell receptor beta chain described here comes from a study of blood T cell repertoires in COVID-19. As for the study in general: Material from acute and convalescent COVID-19 was sourced from the United States, Italy and Spain. The cDNA or gDNA used as material had been derived from T cells, B-cell-depleted T cells, or PBMCs.

Original analysis: Amplification with reference gene primers provided the estimates of nucleated cell counts. Profiling relied on immunoSEQ multiplex PCR, and the TCRdb table lists in-frame clones only, not all of them. The V and J calls and clone size come from that table; D and trimming were worked out from the DNA. Among roughly 80,000 clones listed, around 90% were seen once. V shed 1 base and J shed 6 bases, with 14 bases lying between them. Germline CDR1 reads SGHRS; CDR2 reads YFSETQ. The CDR3 has 15 amino acids. This clone appeared a single time. The sequencing sample was made of peripheral blood. V gene TRBV5-1 combines with J gene TRBJ2-1, with TRBD1 as a possible D gene (5 bases). This TCR came from a woman older than 75 with acute or convalescent COVID-19. The CDR3 DNA reads as TGCGCCAGCAGCTTGACACTCCAGGGTTCCAATGAGCAGTTCTTC. Translation gives CASSLTLQGSNEQFF.